The next 8 T cell receptor beta chains were all read from a single sample in a study of blood T cells in healthy people across ages. Combining a sample-barcoded 5' primer with a J-beta primer mix, a second PCR ran for about 6 to 12 cycles. In TCRdb, the 5' RACE reads were re-called with MiXCR into one record per CDR3 protein. The sample yields around 1,000,000 distinct CDR3 sequences, 20% to 25% seen once. These same data were also listed under a study on T cells of mothers and their children.

The sequenced sample consisted of blood. Receptors were obtained from a girl aged 2 to 9 in good health.

This clonotype was found a few times. CDR3 loop: CATSDPGPEGSYEQYF. For the CDR3, the DNA is TGTGCCACCAGTGACCCGGGGCCCGAGGGCTCCTACGAGCAGTACTTC. This chain links TRBV24-1 with TRBJ2-5; D is possibly TRBD1 or TRBD2 (5 bases each). The J call is doubtful: the DNA matches TRBJ2-7 better. This CDR3 region has 16 residues. Germline lookup yields CDR1 KGHDR and CDR2 SFDVKD.

The chain uses TRBV13 and TRBJ1-4, with 7 bases fitting TRBD1. The ends lost 5 bases at V and 7 bases at J; junction bases unmatched: 10. From germline, CDR1 is PRHDT and CDR2 FYEKMQ (reference sequence). The CDR3 covers 15 residues. This CDR3 reads CASSPQTGRGEKLFF. Here the CDR3 DNA reads TGTGCCAGCAGCCCGCAGACAGGGCGGGGTGAAAAACTGTTTTTT.

The chain employs TRBV7-8 and TRBJ2-3; D tentatively reads TRBD1 or TRBD2 (5 bases each). The V gene lost 4 bases and the J gene lost 7 bases, with 12 bases spanning the gap. Germline lookup yields CDR1 SGHVS and CDR2 FQNEAQ. The CDR3 spans 13 residues. The CDR3: CASSSRGHHTQYF. The DNA of the CDR3 is TGTGCCAGCAGCTCTCGGGGCCATCATACGCAGTATTTT. The variable domain in full, with the rest retrieved from reference TRBV7-8 and TRBJ2-3, is GAGVSQSPRYKVAKRGQDVALRCDPISGHVSLFWYQQALGQGPEFLTYFQNEAQLDKSGLPSDRFFAERPEGSVSTLKIQRTQQEDSAVYLCASSSRGHHTQYFGPGTRLTVL.

Details on this clonotype: A read error may be the cause here, since a much bigger clone is one base away. The CDR3 DNA is TGTGCCAGCAGCTTAGAATTCTCCGAGCAGTACTTC. Translation: CASSLEFSEQYF. The gene calls are TRBV7-9 and TRBJ2-7; no firm D call. Per germline, CDR1 SEHNR and CDR2 FQNEAQ (reference sequence). The CDR3 has 12 amino acids. The V gene lost 1 base and the J gene lost 6 bases, with 7 bases spanning the gap.

This clonotype has a handful of counts. The CDR3 region is CASSTPVSLPSYEQFF. The CDR3 DNA reads TGTGCCAGCAGCACGCCTGTGAGCCTTCCTTCTTATGAGCAGTTCTTC. V is TRBV7-2 and J is TRBJ2-5, with D uncertain. The J call may be incorrect, as the DNA end agrees better with TRBJ2-1. The CDR3 covers 16 residues. Germline CDR1 reads SGHTA; CDR2 reads FQGNSA.

The rearrangement links TRBV4-1 to TRBJ2-5; TRBD1 matches 9 bases. CDR3 length equals 18 residues. Trimming at V came to 4 bases and at J to 4 bases, leaving 16 bases not matched to a gene. Per germline, CDR1 MGHRA and CDR2 YSYEKL. CDR3 nucleotides: TGCGCCAGCAGCCCCCTAGGGGTAACAGGGGGCATCGGAGAGACCCAGTACTTC. Its protein product is CASSPLGVTGGIGETQYF.

This clonotype was found a few times. The chain carries TRBV19 and TRBJ2-5, with D hard to call. Germline V gives CDR1 LNHDA, CDR2 SQIVND (reference sequence). Trimming shortened V by 6 bases and J by 4 bases, and 15 bases separated the two germline ends. The CDR3 extends over 14 amino acids. CDR3: CASRRGTIGETQYF. The DNA of the CDR3 is TGTGCCAGTAGAAGAGGAACAATTGGAGAGACCCAGTACTTC.

This clonotype was detected ten times or more. CDR3 coding DNA: TGTGCCAGCAGCCCCCGGGGGGGGGAGATGACCAAAAACATTCAGTACTTC. This translates into CASSPRGGEMTKNIQYF. The gene calls are TRBV7-8 and TRBJ2-4, with 8 nucleotides matching TRBD2. CDR1 and CDR2 from the germline V gene are SGHVS and FQNEAQ. V dropped 5 bases and J dropped 2; count of bases not matched to a gene: 11. CDR3 size: 17 residues.